This T cell receptor beta chain was retrieved from a study of glioma-infiltrating T cells after dendritic cell vaccination. To note about this clone: The antigen is not known.

Study outcomes and limitations: The cohort had few patients with full blood and tumor sets.

The PCR used 60 V beta and 13 J beta primers. Data came from immunoSEQ multiplex PCR; TCRdb stores just in-frame clones and leaves some out. The sample has 100,000 or so clones; over 75% are singletons. Only patients with spare fresh-frozen tumor and over two years of follow-up were included. The J segment lost 7 bases and the V segment lost 3 bases, leaving 12 bases of the junction unmatched. Per the germline V gene, CDR1 is LNHDA and CDR2 is SQIVND (reference sequence). This CDR3 is built from 16 residues. This receptor was taken from a human donor with glioblastoma. V gene TRBV19 combines with J gene TRBJ2-1, with 7 positions matching TRBD2. Here the sequenced sample was blood, taken before dendritic cell vaccination. DNA for the CDR3: TGTGCCAGTAGTATTGGGGGGGGAGGGCCGGGTAATGAGCAGTTCTTC. Translating it yields CASSIGGGGPGNEQFF. Full variable domain (rest looked up from reference TRBV19 and TRBJ2-1): DGGITQSPKYLFRKEGQNVTLSCEQNLNHDAMYWYRQDPGQGLRLIYYSQIVNDFQKGDIAEGYSVSREKKESFPLTVTSAQKNPTAFYLCASSIGGGGPGNEQFFGPGTRLTVL.